The rows below give T cell receptor beta chains drawn from one sample of a study of vaccination effects on CD4 cells after COVID-19. Their specific antigens are unknown. Method: immunoSEQ multiplex PCR; TCRdb's copy keeps in-frame clones and lacks some. The sample holds around 27,000 clones, 50% to 70% seen once. The sample was CD4+ T cells from PBMCs cultured without peptide, taken before COVID-19 vaccination. The receptors derive from a human donor who received a COVID-19 vaccine. Both conserved end residues are part of each CDR3. The D gene is left open where the match is weak. Size is omitted from some rows. Given values are once, few, many or a class for expanded clones.

J,V,D,size,CDR3,DNA
TRBJ2-7,TRBV11-2,NA,few,CASSAVQQWNEQYF,TGTGCCAGCAGCGCGGTCCAACAGTGGAACGAGCAGTACTTC
TRBJ1-6,TRBV6-5,NA,NA,CASTTVKNSPLHF,TGTGCCAGCACGACAGTTAAGAATTCACCCCTCCACTTT
TRBJ1-4,TRBV5-1,TRBD1,NA,CASRGTGDNEKLFF,TGCGCCAGCAGGGGGACAGGGGATAATGAAAAACTGTTTTTT
TRBJ1-6,TRBV6-1,NA,NA,CASSETGGKRYNSPLHF,TGTGCCAGCAGTGAAACCGGCGGGAAAAGATATAATTCACCCCTCCACTTT
TRBJ1-5,TRBV19,TRBD1,few,CASSTQGAQPQHF,TGTGCCAGTAGTACACAGGGGGCTCAGCCCCAGCATTTT
TRBJ1-1,TRBV18,NA,NA,CASSPIIQGGDTEAFF,TGTGCCAGCTCACCGATCATACAGGGTGGGGACACTGAAGCTTTCTTT
TRBJ2-1,TRBV6-6,TRBD1,NA,CASSYPGQGINEQFF,TGTGCCAGCAGTTATCCCGGACAGGGGATCAATGAGCAGTTCTTC
TRBJ2-2,TRBV19,NA,NA,CASSFEGTGELFF,TGTGCCAGTAGTTTTGAGGGAACCGGGGAGCTGTTTTTT
TRBJ2-1,TRBV6-1,NA,NA,CASSEAGSNEQFF,TGTGCCAGCAGTGAAGCCGGGAGCAATGAGCAGTTCTTC
TRBJ2-2,TRBV6-1,NA,NA,CASSERDGHTGELFF,TGTGCCAGCAGTGAACGGGACGGTCACACCGGGGAGCTGTTTTTT
TRBJ1-1,TRBV9,NA,NA,CASSVITGSNTEAFF,TGTGCCAGCAGCGTTATCACGGGATCGAACACTGAAGCTTTCTTT
TRBJ2-3,TRBV3-1/TRBV3-2,TRBD2,once,CASSQWTSGRGTDTQYF,TGTGCCAGCAGCCAGTGGACTAGCGGGAGGGGAACAGATACGCAGTATTTT
TRBJ2-5,TRBV5-1,TRBD2,few,CASSLNGEGETQYF,TGCGCCAGCAGCTTGAATGGGGAGGGAGAGACCCAGTACTTC
TRBJ1-1,TRBV7-2,NA,NA,CASSLEYSRGRSFF,TGTGCCAGCAGCTTAGAATACTCACGGGGGCGATCTTTCTTT
TRBJ1-5,TRBV2,NA,NA,CASRRRVNQPQHF,TGTGCCAGCAGGAGGAGAGTTAATCAGCCCCAGCATTTT
TRBJ1-5,TRBV7-2,NA,NA,CASRRGNSNQPQHF,TGTGCCAGCCGCCGGGGTAATAGCAATCAGCCCCAGCATTTT
TRBJ1-5,TRBV10-3,NA,NA,CAISPLQEQPQHF,TGTGCCATCAGCCCACTCCAGGAGCAGCCCCAGCATTTT
TRBJ1-2,TRBV5-4,NA,few,CASSYPHYGYTF,TGTGCCAGCAGCTACCCCCACTATGGCTACACCTTC
TRBJ1-2,TRBV2,NA,NA,CASSEPGANYGYTF,TGTGCCAGCAGTGAGCCGGGAGCTAACTATGGCTACACCTTC
TRBJ1-2,TRBV5-1,TRBD1,NA,CASSPRDRELRSNGYTF,TGCGCCAGCAGCCCCCGGGACAGGGAGCTAAGGTCCAATGGCTACACCTTC
TRBJ1-1,TRBV28,NA,NA,CASRVRSEAFF,TGTGCCAGCAGGGTTCGCTCTGAAGCTTTCTTT
TRBJ2-7,TRBV5-1,TRBD2,few,CASSLLASGRYEQYF,TGCGCCAGCAGCTTGTTGGCTAGCGGGAGATACGAGCAGTACTTC
TRBJ2-1,TRBV11-2,TRBD2,NA,CASSLNRLAGALGGEQFF,TGTGCCAGCAGCCTAAACAGACTAGCGGGAGCGTTAGGAGGTGAGCAGTTCTTC
TRBJ2-6,TRBV9,NA,NA,CASSVDGGSGANVLTF,TGTGCCAGCAGCGTAGACGGCGGGTCTGGGGCCAACGTCCTGACTTTC
TRBJ1-2,TRBV6-5,TRBD1,NA,CAISSGQGAPGYTF,TGTGCCATCTCTTCGGGACAGGGGGCGCCTGGCTACACCTTC
TRBJ2-1,TRBV5-1,TRBD1,NA,CASSPQPGQGYNEQFF,TGCGCCAGCAGCCCCCAACCGGGACAGGGGTACAATGAGCAGTTCTTC
TRBJ1-2,TRBV7-8,TRBD1,NA,CASSTGTDGYTF,TGTGCCAGCAGCACGGGGACAGATGGCTACACCTTC
TRBJ2-5,TRBV30,NA,NA,CAWRAGTAGTQYF,TGTGCCTGGAGGGCCGGGACCGCCGGGACCCAGTACTTC
TRBJ1-4,TRBV5-1,TRBD1,NA,CASSPGQNEDEKLFF,TGCGCCAGCAGCCCGGGACAGAATGAAGATGAAAAACTGTTTTTT
TRBJ2-1,TRBV5-4,NA,NA,CASSLGGGIYNEQFF,TGTGCCAGCAGCTTGGGCGGGGGCATCTACAATGAGCAGTTCTTC
TRBJ2-3,TRBV9,TRBD2,NA,CASSVGLAEEGWTDTQYF,TGTGCCAGCAGCGTGGGACTAGCGGAAGAGGGATGGACAGATACGCAGTATTTT
TRBJ1-3,TRBV18,NA,NA,CASSPMMGEYSGNTIYF,TGTGCCAGCTCACCAATGATGGGAGAGTACTCTGGAAACACCATATATTTT
TRBJ2-2,TRBV9,NA,NA,CASSVVGANTGELFF,TGTGCCAGCAGCGTAGTGGGTGCGAACACCGGGGAGCTGTTTTTT
TRBJ1-1,TRBV5-1,TRBD1,NA,CASSLQGATEAFF,TGCGCCAGCAGCTTGCAGGGGGCCACTGAAGCTTTCTTT
TRBJ1-5,TRBV27,NA,NA,CASSPLSSNQPQHF,TGTGCCAGCAGTCCCCTCTCCAGCAATCAGCCCCAGCATTTT
TRBJ2-3,TRBV6-8,TRBD2,NA,CASSPTSGRADPGADTQYF,TGTGCCAGCAGTCCGACTAGCGGGAGGGCCGACCCCGGGGCAGATACGCAGTATTTT
TRBJ1-2,TRBV25-1,TRBD1,few,CASSPLGQGYGYTF,TGTGCCAGCAGCCCACTCGGACAGGGATATGGCTACACCTTC
TRBJ1-2,TRBV6-5,NA,NA,CASSYRVGGYTF,TGTGCCAGCAGTTACAGGGTGGGTGGCTACACCTTC